Detailed here is one T cell receptor beta chain. This record belongs to a study of regulatory T cells in long-lasting Graves disease. Building the TCR beta libraries relied on iRepertoire HTBI primers, and CDR3 regions underwent Arm-PCR. TCRdb processed the multiplex PCR reads anew with MiXCR; each CDR3 protein has one entry. This table holds 450,000 to 500,000 distinct CDR3 sequences, under 20% found once. Documented time point: newly diagnosed GD, antithyroid drugs for less than 3 months. The authors made the TCR library using RNA they extracted from PBMCs. These same data were also listed under a study on T cells in Graves' hyperthyroidism and ophthalmopathy. That study adds: Thyroid ultrasound, orbital computed tomography, clinical symptoms, and serum thyroxine and TRAb underpinned diagnoses. The primer set for the first-round RT-PCR of the TCR CDR3 was HTBI. Expanded thyroid clonotypes (above 0.001) were mostly also found in blood.

The TCR was taken from a man in his forties with Graves disease. Sequencing used peripheral blood mononuclear cells (PBMCs), obtained at new diagnosis, from a patient treated with antithyroid drugs.

CDR3 sequence: CAISELPGGGNQPQHF. The CDR3 bases are TGTGCCATCAGTGAGTTGCCAGGGGGTGGGAATCAGCCCCAGCATTTT. The V gene is TRBV10-3, the J gene TRBJ1-5; the match to TRBD1 covers 7 bases. CDR1 and CDR2 from the germline V gene are ENHRY and SYGVKD. With 1 base clipped from V and 4 bases from J, the junction kept 7 bases outside the gene matches. The CDR3 runs 16 residues.